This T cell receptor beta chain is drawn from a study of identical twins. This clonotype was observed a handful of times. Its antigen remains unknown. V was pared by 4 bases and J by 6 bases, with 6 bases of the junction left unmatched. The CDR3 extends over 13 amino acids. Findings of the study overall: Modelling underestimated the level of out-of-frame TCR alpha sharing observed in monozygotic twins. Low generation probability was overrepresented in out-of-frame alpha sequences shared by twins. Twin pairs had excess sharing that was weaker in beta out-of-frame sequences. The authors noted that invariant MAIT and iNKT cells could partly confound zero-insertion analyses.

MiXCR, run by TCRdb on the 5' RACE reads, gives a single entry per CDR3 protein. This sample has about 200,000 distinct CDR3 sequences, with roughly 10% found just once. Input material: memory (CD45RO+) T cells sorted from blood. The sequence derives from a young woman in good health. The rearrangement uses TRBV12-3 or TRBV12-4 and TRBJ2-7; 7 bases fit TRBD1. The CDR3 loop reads CASSSLQGSEQYF. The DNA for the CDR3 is TGTGCCAGCAGTTCGTTACAGGGGTCCGAGCAGTACTTC.